This passage covers 27 T cell receptor beta chains from one sample sequenced in a study of early T cells in non-severe SARS-CoV-2 infection. TCRdb processed the 5' RACE reads anew with MiXCR; each CDR3 protein has one entry. The sample lists roughly 81,000 distinct CDR3 sequences, about 12% occurring once. Sequencing was carried out using whole blood. The origin of the receptors is an adult who was a healthcare worker with PCR-confirmed SARS-CoV-2 infection or an uninfected control (not recorded which).

The rearrangement links TRBV29-1 to TRBJ2-3; perhaps TRBD2 as D (5 bases). Between the trimmed V and J ends, which lost 6 bases and 4 bases, there was a span of 14 bases. Germline loops: CDR1 SQVTM, CDR2 ANQGSEA. This CDR3 has 13 residues. The CDR3 protein is CSVQPSLADTQYF. Here the CDR3 DNA reads TGCAGCGTCCAGCCTAGCCTGGCAGATACGCAGTATTTT.

This clonotype was found a few times. This chain joins TRBV3-1 and TRBJ1-4; no reliable D call. Germline V lookup: CDR1 LGHDT, CDR2 YNNKEL (reference sequence). The CDR3 contains 14 residues. V was trimmed by 4 bases and J by 2 bases, leaving 8 bases between them. The CDR3 spells CASSLRQTNEKLFF. The DNA for the CDR3 is TGTGCCAGCAGCCTTCGGCAGACTAATGAAAAACTGTTTTTT.

This clonotype was picked up many times. This chain links TRBV20-1 with TRBJ1-4; D call uncertain. The V and J ends lost 5 bases and 8 bases respectively, with 15 bases between them. CDR1 is DFQATT and CDR2 is SNEGSKA in the germline V gene (reference sequence). This CDR3 comprises 13 residues. The CDR3 nucleotides read TGCAGTGCTGGGAGGCAGGCCGTGGAAAAACTGTTTTTT. Residues: CSAGRQAVEKLFF.

The chain recombines TRBV10-1 with TRBJ1-4; D gene uncertain. CDR1 and CDR2 from the germline V gene are WNHNN and SYGVQD (reference sequence). Trimming cost V 3 bases and J 10 bases, with 12 bases left between them. This CDR3 region has 13 residues. CDR3 loop: CASSDRPRRKLFF. In DNA, the CDR3 is TGCGCCAGCAGTGACAGGCCAAGGCGAAAACTGTTTTTT.

This clonotype was seen more than once but under ten times. The rearrangement links TRBV12-3 or TRBV12-4 to TRBJ2-7; 10 bases agree with TRBD2. The CDR3 runs 14 residues. Losses at the gene ends were 1 base for V and 9 bases for J; bases not matched to a gene: 6. The CDR3 DNA sequence: TGTGCCAGCAGTTTAGGAGTAGCGGGAGGAGTGCAGTACTTC. Amino acid sequence: CASSLGVAGGVQYF.

This clonotype was seen more than once but under ten times. The chain employs TRBV18 and TRBJ1-2; no clear D gene. Trimming stripped 5 bases from V and 2 bases from J, with 12 bases between. Per the germline V gene, CDR1 is KGHSH and CDR2 is LQKENI. The CDR3 runs to 14 residues. Here the CDR3 reads CASSTGVGNYGYTF. CDR3 nucleotides: TGTGCCAGCTCAACCGGGGTAGGGAACTATGGCTACACCTTC.

The sample holds many counts of this clonotype. The chain recombines TRBV5-4 with TRBJ2-6, with D possibly TRBD1 on 6 matching bases. V was trimmed by 2 bases and J by 0 bases, leaving 12 bases between them. Germline V gene sequence: CDR1 SGHNT, CDR2 YYREEE (reference sequence). The CDR3 is 17 amino acids. In DNA, the CDR3 is TGTGCCAGCAGCTTTGGGGGCAGGAGCTCTGGGGCCAACGTCCTGACTTTC. This sequence encodes CASSFGGRSSGANVLTF. Full variable domain (rest looked up from reference TRBV5-4 and TRBJ2-6): ETGVTQSPTHLIKTRGQQVTLRCSSQSGHNTVSWYQQALGQGPQFIFQYYREEENGRGNFPPRFSGLQFPNYSSELNVNALELDDSALYLCASSFGGRSSGANVLTFGAGSRLTVL.

The chain joins TRBV29-1 to TRBJ2-3, with 11 bases aligning to TRBD2. The length of the CDR3 is 15 residues. Per germline, CDR1 SQVTM and CDR2 ANQGSEA. Trimming removed 7 bases from V and 0 bases from J; junction bases left unmatched: 6. The CDR3, as DNA: TGCAGCGCCATGGGACTAGCGGAAAGCACAGATACGCAGTATTTT. Its translation: CSAMGLAESTDTQYF.

This clonotype was seen ten or more times. The chain carries TRBV18 and TRBJ1-5, with D hard to call. This CDR3 region has 13 residues. The V end lost 2 bases, the J end lost 4 bases, and 6 bases lay between the germline ends. Germline values: CDR1 KGHSH, CDR2 LQKENI. The CDR3 here is CASSPSLNQPQHF. The CDR3 nucleotides read TGTGCCAGCTCACCAAGCCTGAATCAGCCCCAGCATTTT.

This clonotype was counted only a few times. The chain combines TRBV30 with TRBJ1-1; D not certain. CDR3 length: 12 amino acids. From germline, CDR1 is GTSNPN and CDR2 SVGIG (reference sequence). V shed 4 bases and J shed 3 bases, with 9 bases lying between them. The CDR3 DNA reads TGTGCCTGGATTCTCCAAGACACTGAAGCTTTCTTT. This translates into CAWILQDTEAFF.

The J gene is TRBJ1-1, the V gene TRBV3-1, with D hard to call. The CDR3 consists of 16 residues. The V end was cut by 8 bases, the J end by 7 bases, with 26 bases between. The germline V gene encodes CDR1 LGHDT and CDR2 YNNKEL (reference sequence). CDR3 sequence reads: CASGRTVGTKVIEAFF. The CDR3 DNA reads as TGTGCCAGCGGAAGGACTGTGGGTACGAAGGTAATTGAAGCTTTCTTT.

This clonotype came up many times. The chain joins TRBV3-1 to TRBJ2-1; the D gene is possibly TRBD1 (6 bases). The germline CDR1 and CDR2 sequences are LGHDT and YNNKEL (reference sequence). This CDR3 is 15 amino acids long. The ends were cut back, 0 bases at V and 4 bases at J, with 10 bases in the middle. CDR3 nucleotide sequence: TGTGCCAGCAGCCAAGATCGGACAGCTTACAATGAGCAGTTCTTC. Its protein is CASSQDRTAYNEQFF.

This clonotype was detected ten times or more. The V call is TRBV2, the J call TRBJ1-4; D ambiguous. Trimming pared 4 bases from V and 4 bases from J, leaving 10 bases between. CDR3 size: 14 residues. Germline CDR1 SNHLY, CDR2 FYNNEI. The CDR3 sequence is CASSGEERNEKLFF. Written as DNA, the CDR3 is TGTGCCAGCAGTGGAGAGGAACGTAATGAAAAACTGTTTTTT.

J is TRBJ2-3 and V is TRBV29-1; D is uncertain. CDR1 is SQVTM, CDR2 ANQGSEA, per germline. The CDR3 has 14 amino acids. With 4 bases removed from V and 2 bases from J, the gap between germline ends came to 13 bases. The CDR3 loop is CSVAGGFSTDTQYF. DNA of the CDR3: TGCAGCGTTGCTGGCGGCTTCTCCACAGATACGCAGTATTTT.

This clonotype appeared many times. The chain has TRBV5-8 and TRBJ2-1; 13 bases agree with TRBD2. With V trimmed by 4 bases and J by 4 bases, 5 bases remained unmatched. The length of the CDR3 is 16 residues. Germline CDR1 SGHTS, CDR2 YDEGEE. The CDR3 nucleotides read TGTGCCAGCAGCATTTGGACTAGCGGGGGATACAATGAGCAGTTCTTC. It yields the protein CASSIWTSGGYNEQFF.

This chain connects TRBV12-3 or TRBV12-4 to TRBJ2-3; 7 nucleotides align to TRBD2. The J segment lost 1 base and the V segment lost 3 bases, leaving 4 bases of the junction unmatched. The CDR3 sequence is 15 residues long. The CDR3 spells CASSFGGSGTDTQYF. CDR3 DNA sequence: TGTGCCAGCAGTTTCGGCGGGAGTGGCACAGATACGCAGTATTTT.

This clonotype was picked up many times. The chain joins TRBV6-4 to TRBJ2-3; no clear D gene. Germline V lookup: CDR1 MRHNA, CDR2 SNTAGT. The CDR3 has 14 residues. V was pared by 3 bases and J by 1 base, with 8 bases between. CDR3 nucleotide sequence: TGTGCCAGCAGTGAAGGCCAGGGCACAGATACGCAGTATTTT. Amino acid sequence: CASSEGQGTDTQYF.

The chain links TRBV5-1 to TRBJ2-1; 9 bases map to TRBD2. This CDR3 contains 17 residues. J gave up 2 bases and V 1 base, and 7 bases lay outside the gene matches. Germline loops: CDR1 SGHRS, CDR2 YFSETQ. CDR3 in DNA: TGCGCCAGCAGCTTGTGGTCTAGCGGGATAACCTACAATGAGCAGTTCTTC. This encodes CASSLWSSGITYNEQFF.

The chain combines TRBV14 with TRBJ2-1, with 9 bases that match TRBD2. Germline trimming cut 0 bases from V and 8 bases from J; bases unmatched to any gene: 11. The CDR3 runs to 17 residues. CDR1 is SGHDN and CDR2 is FVKESK in the germline V gene. CDR3 sequence reads: CASSQDLGGRARYEQFF. CDR3 sequence (DNA): TGTGCCAGCAGCCAAGATCTGGGCGGGAGGGCCCGATATGAGCAGTTCTTC.

This clonotype showed up just a few times. DNA of the CDR3: TGTGCCAGCAGCCCCTGGACGGGCGAGCAGTACTTC. Amino acid sequence: CASSPWTGEQYF. V is TRBV7-2 and J is TRBJ2-7; D not resolved. Looked up from germline, CDR1 is SGHTA and CDR2 is FQGNSA. V was pared by 5 bases and J by 6 bases, with 11 bases between. The CDR3 is 12 residues long.

This clonotype has at least ten counts. The chain recombines TRBV3-1 with TRBJ2-1, with 14 bases that match TRBD2. CDR1 and CDR2 from the germline V gene are LGHDT and YNNKEL (reference sequence). This CDR3 spans 17 amino acids. J was trimmed by 7 bases and V by 6 bases; bases with no gene match: 11. The CDR3, as DNA: TGTGCCAGCAGAACTTCGACTAGCGGGAGGGATCGAAATGAGCAGTTCTTC. It codes for CASRTSTSGRDRNEQFF.

The chain recombines TRBV21-1 with TRBJ1-5; TRBD1 is the table's D call, not checked against the DNA. TRBV21-1 is classified as a pseudogene. The CDR3 has 15 residues. The CDR3 sequence: CASSKGGKRNQPQHF. For the CDR3, the DNA is TGTGCCAGCAGCAAAGGGGGCAAGCGCAATCAGCCCCAGCATTTT.

This clonotype has only a few counts. V gene TRBV3-1 combines with J gene TRBJ2-1; a weak D match, TRBD2 (5 bases). Germline CDR1 and CDR2: LGHDT and YNNKEL (reference sequence). CDR3 length equals 15 residues. Trimming took 1 base from V and 7 from J, leaving 14 bases between them. CDR3 sequence: CASSQAGILSNEQFF. The DNA for the CDR3 is TGTGCCAGCAGCCAAGCGGGAATCCTTTCGAATGAGCAGTTCTTC.

This clonotype came up a few times. The CDR3 is CASSGLAGGEQYF. As DNA, the CDR3 is TGTGCCAGCAGCGGGCTAGCGGGAGGTGAGCAGTACTTC. The gene calls are TRBV7-9 and TRBJ2-7, with 11 bases fitting TRBD2. With 5 bases clipped from V and 7 bases from J, the junction kept 4 bases outside the gene matches. CDR3 length: 13 residues. CDR1 and CDR2 from the germline V gene are SEHNR and FQNEAQ (reference sequence).

This clonotype was seen at least ten times. In DNA, the CDR3 is TGTGCCAGCAGTGAAGGTCCGGTGCGAAACACCATATATTTT. Translated, it gives CASSEGPVRNTIYF. This rearrangement joins TRBV2 to TRBJ1-3; unclear D gene. V was shortened by 1 base and J by 5 bases, with 9 bases between the two germline ends. The CDR3 spans 14 residues. Germline V gene data show CDR1 as SNHLY and CDR2 as FYNNEI.

This clonotype was counted at least ten times. V and J are TRBV29-1 and TRBJ2-2; 8 bases line up with TRBD1. The CDR3 runs 14 residues. CDR1 is SQVTM, CDR2 ANQGSEA, per germline. V trimming: 1 base; J trimming: 4 bases; junction bases outside the gene matches: 2. The CDR3: CSVEGDRGTGELFF. The CDR3 DNA follows: TGCAGCGTTGAAGGAGACAGGGGCACCGGGGAGCTGTTTTTT.

This clonotype was counted only a few times. The V gene is TRBV12-3 or TRBV12-4, the J gene TRBJ2-3, with TRBD2 identical over 9 bases. V trimming: 6 bases; J trimming: 1 base; junction bases outside the gene matches: 8. This CDR3 contains 16 residues. CDR3 loop: CASSWGRGRGTDTQYF. The CDR3 nucleotides are TGTGCCAGCAGCTGGGGGCGCGGGAGGGGCACAGATACGCAGTATTTT.